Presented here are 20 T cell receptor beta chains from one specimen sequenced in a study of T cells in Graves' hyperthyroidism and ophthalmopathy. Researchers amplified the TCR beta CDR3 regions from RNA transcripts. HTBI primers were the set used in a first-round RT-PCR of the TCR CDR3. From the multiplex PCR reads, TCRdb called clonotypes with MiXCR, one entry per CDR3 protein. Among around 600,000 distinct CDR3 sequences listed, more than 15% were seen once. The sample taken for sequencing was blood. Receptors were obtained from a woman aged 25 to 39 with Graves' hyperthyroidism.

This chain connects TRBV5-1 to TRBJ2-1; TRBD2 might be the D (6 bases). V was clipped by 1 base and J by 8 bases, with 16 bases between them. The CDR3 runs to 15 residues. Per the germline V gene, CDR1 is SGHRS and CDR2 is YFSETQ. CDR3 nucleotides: TGCGCCAGCAGCTTGATATCCGGGAGTAGCTATGAGCAGTTCTTC. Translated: CASSLISGSSYEQFF.

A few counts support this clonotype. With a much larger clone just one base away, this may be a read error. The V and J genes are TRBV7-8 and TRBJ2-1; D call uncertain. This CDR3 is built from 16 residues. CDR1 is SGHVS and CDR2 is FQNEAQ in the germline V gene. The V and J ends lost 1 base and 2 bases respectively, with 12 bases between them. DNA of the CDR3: TGTGCCAGCAGCTTAGTAGCTGGCCCTACCTACAATGAGCAGTTCTTC. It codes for CASSLVAGPTYNEQFF.

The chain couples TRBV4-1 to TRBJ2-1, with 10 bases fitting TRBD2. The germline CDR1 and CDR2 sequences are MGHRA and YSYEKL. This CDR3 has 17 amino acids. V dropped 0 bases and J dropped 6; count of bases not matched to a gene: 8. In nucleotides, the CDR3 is TGCGCCAGCAGCCAAGAGGGAGCGGGAGGGCTCTCCAATGAGCAGTTCTTC. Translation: CASSQEGAGGLSNEQFF.

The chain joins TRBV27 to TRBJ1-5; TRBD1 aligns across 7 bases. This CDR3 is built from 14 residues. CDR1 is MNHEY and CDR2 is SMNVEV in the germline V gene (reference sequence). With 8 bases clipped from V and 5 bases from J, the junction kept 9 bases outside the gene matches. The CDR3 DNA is TGTGCCAGCCGCCCCGGGACAGCCCATCAGCCCCAGCATTTT. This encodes CASRPGTAHQPQHF.

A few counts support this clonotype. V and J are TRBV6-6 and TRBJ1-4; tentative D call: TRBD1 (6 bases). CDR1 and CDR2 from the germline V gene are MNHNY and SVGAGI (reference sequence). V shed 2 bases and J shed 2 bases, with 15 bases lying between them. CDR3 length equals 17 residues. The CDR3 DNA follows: TGTGCCAGCAGTTACAGGGGGGGAGAGGTTACTAATGAAAAACTGTTTTTT. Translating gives CASSYRGGEVTNEKLFF.

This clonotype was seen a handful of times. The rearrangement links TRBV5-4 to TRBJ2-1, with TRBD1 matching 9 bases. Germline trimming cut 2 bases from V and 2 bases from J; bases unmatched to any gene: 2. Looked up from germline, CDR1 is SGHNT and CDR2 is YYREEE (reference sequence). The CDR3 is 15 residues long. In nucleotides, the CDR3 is TGTGCCAGCAGCTTTGGGACAGGGACCTACAATGAGCAGTTCTTC. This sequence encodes CASSFGTGTYNEQFF. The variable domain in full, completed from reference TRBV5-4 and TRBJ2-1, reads ETGVTQSPTHLIKTRGQQVTLRCSSQSGHNTVSWYQQALGQGPQFIFQYYREEENGRGNFPPRFSGLQFPNYSSELNVNALELDDSALYLCASSFGTGTYNEQFFGPGTRLTVL.

In DNA form, the CDR3 reads TGTGCCAGCAGTTTATCTGCAGGGAGCAATCAGCCCCAGCATTTT. Its translation: CASSLSAGSNQPQHF. J is TRBJ1-5 and V is TRBV27; possibly TRBD1 for D (5 bases). In germline, CDR1 is MNHEY, CDR2 SMNVEV (reference sequence). The CDR3 runs 15 residues. The V and J ends lost 0 bases and 1 base respectively, with 7 bases between them.

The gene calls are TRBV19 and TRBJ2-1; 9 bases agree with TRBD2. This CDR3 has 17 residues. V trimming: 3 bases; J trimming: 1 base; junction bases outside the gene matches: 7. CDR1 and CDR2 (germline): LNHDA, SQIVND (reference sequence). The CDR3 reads CASSIYAGGLSYNEQFF. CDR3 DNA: TGTGCCAGTAGTATTTATGCGGGAGGGCTTTCCTACAATGAGCAGTTCTTC.

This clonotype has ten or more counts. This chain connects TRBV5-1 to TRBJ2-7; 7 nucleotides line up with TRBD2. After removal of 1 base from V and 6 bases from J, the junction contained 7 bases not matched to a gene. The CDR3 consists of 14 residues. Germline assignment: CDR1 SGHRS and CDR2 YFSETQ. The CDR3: CASSLFAGVREQYF. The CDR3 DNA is TGCGCCAGCAGCTTGTTCGCGGGAGTACGCGAGCAGTACTTC.

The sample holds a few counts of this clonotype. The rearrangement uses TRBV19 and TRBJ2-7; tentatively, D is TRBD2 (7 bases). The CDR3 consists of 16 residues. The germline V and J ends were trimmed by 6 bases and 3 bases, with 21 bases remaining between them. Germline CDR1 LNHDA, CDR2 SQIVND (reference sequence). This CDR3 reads CASSPWEGRGLYEQYF. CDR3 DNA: TGTGCCAGTAGCCCCTGGGAGGGACGGGGGCTCTACGAGCAGTACTTC.

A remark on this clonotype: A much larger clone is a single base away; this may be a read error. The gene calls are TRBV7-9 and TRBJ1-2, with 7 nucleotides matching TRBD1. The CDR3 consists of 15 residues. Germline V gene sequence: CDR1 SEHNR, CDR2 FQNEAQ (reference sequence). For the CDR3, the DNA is TGTGCCAGCAGCTTAAGCAACAGGGGTATGGATGGCTACGCCTTC. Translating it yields CASSLSNRGMDGYAF.

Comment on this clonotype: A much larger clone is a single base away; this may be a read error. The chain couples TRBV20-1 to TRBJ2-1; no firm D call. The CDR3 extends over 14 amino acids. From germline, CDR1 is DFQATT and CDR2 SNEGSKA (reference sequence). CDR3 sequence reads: CSARGGGNYNERFF. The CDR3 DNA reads TGCAGTGCTAGAGGTGGCGGAAACTACAATGAGCGGTTCTTC.

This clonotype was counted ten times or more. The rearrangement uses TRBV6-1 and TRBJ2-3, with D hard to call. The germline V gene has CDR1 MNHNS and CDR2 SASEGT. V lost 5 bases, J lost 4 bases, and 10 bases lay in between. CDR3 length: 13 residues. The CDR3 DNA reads TGTGCCAGCAGTCTGGACCGTCCAGATACGCAGTATTTT. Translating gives CASSLDRPDTQYF.

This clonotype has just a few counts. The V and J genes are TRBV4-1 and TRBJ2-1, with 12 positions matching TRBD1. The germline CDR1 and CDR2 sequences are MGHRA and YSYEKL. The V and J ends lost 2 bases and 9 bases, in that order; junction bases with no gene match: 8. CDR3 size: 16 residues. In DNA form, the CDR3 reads TGCGCCAGCAGCCAACCGCCGGGACAGGGGGCGACTGAGCAGTTCTTC. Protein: CASSQPPGQGATEQFF.

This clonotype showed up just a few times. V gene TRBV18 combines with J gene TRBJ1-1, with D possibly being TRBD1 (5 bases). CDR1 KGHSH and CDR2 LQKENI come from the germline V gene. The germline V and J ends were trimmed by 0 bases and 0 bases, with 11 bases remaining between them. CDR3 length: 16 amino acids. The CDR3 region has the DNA TGTGCCAGCTCACCACCGATAGGGGTCATGAACACTGAAGCTTTCTTT. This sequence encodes CASSPPIGVMNTEAFF.

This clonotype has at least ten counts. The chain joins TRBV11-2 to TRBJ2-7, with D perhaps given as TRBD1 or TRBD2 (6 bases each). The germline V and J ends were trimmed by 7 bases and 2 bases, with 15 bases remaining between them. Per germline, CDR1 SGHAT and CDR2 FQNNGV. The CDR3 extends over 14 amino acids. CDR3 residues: CASTLGGTTYEQYF. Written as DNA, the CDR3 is TGTGCCAGCACCCTAGGGGGGACGACCTACGAGCAGTACTTC.

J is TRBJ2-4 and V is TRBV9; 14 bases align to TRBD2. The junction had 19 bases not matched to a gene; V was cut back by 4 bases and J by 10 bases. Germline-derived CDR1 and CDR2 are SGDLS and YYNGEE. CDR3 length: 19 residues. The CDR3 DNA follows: TGTGCCAGCAGCCAAGGGACTAGCGGGAGAGGCTCACCATTGGCTATTCAGTACTTC. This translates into CASSQGTSGRGSPLAIQYF. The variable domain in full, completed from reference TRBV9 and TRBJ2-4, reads DSGVTQTPKHLITATGQRVTLRCSPRSGDLSVYWYQQSLDQGLQFLIQYYNGEERAKGNILERFSAQQFPDLHSELNLSSLELGDSALYFCASSQGTSGRGSPLAIQYFGAGTRLSVL.

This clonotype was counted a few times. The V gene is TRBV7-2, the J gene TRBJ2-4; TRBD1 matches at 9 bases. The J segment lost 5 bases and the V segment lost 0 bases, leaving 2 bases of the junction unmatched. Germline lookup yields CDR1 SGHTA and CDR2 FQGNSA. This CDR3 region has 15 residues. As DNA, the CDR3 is TGTGCCAGCAGCTTAGCTACAGGGGGCCAAAACATTCAGTACTTC. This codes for CASSLATGGQNIQYF.

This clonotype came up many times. The CDR3 loop is CAISEGAGVRTDTQYF. The CDR3 DNA follows: TGTGCCATCAGTGAGGGGGCGGGAGTCCGCACAGATACGCAGTATTTT. The gene calls are TRBV10-3 and TRBJ2-3; 7 bases map to TRBD2. The V gene's germline CDR1 is ENHRY and CDR2 SYGVKD. Losses at the gene ends were 2 bases for V and 1 base for J; bases not matched to a gene: 6. This CDR3 has 16 residues.

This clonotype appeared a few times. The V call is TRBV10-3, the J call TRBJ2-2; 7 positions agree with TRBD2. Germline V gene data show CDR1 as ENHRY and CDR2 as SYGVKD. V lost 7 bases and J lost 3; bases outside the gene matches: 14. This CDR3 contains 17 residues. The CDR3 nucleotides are TGTGCCATCAATGGACGGGGGGAGGGTGATTACACCGGGGAGCTGTTTTTT. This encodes CAINGRGEGDYTGELFF.